This T cell receptor beta chain appears in the sequencing data of a study of cytomegalovirus exposure and HLA in healthy donors. PCR was performed using 60 Vbeta and 13 Jbeta primers. In the source study's methods: Later reanalysis found roughly 80 million unique TCR beta chains, approximately 11 million of them shared. Sequenced by immunoSEQ multiplex PCR; TCRdb stores in-frame clones only, minus some. V and J calls and clone size are those listed in that table; D and trimming were worked out from the DNA. Of some 190,000 clones listed, over 65% are singletons. Worth noting for this clone: Its matching antigen is unknown.

Germline CDR1 and CDR2: WSHSY and SAAADI. The ends lost 3 bases at V and 2 bases at J; junction bases unmatched: 3. The CDR3 runs 15 residues. The study, taken as a whole, reports: Some public TCRs appeared in many individuals, while most sequences were rare.

The clonotype comes from a man aged 18 to 29 in good health and CMV-seronegative. Sequenced sample: PBMCs. This sequence joins TRBV10-2 and TRBJ1-2; 10 bases are a match to TRBD1. The CDR3 nucleotides are TGCGCCAGCAGTGATAAGGACAGGGGGAACTATGGCTACACCTTC. This codes for CASSDKDRGNYGYTF.